This entry lists 21 T cell receptor beta chains sequenced from one sample in a study of cytomegalovirus exposure and HLA in healthy donors. PCR employed 60 Vbeta and 13 Jbeta primers. Clones were sequenced by immunoSEQ multiplex PCR, and TCRdb holds only the in-frame ones, with some missing. The sample yields fewer than 200,000 clones, 60% to 85% seen once. Input material: PBMCs. These receptors were obtained from a female donor in good health and CMV-seronegative.

V gene TRBV4-3 combines with J gene TRBJ1-2; TRBD1 is a possible D gene (5 bases). Germline values: CDR1 LGHNA, CDR2 YSLEER. The CDR3 consists of 15 residues. V gave up 3 bases and J gave up 8 bases, with 19 bases separating them. CDR3 DNA: TGCGCCAGCAGCCAGGACAAGTTCGTAAGGGGCGGCTACACCTTC. It codes for CASSQDKFVRGGYTF.

The genes are TRBV5-5 and TRBJ1-4; D gene ambiguous. This CDR3 spans 15 amino acids. V gave up 0 bases and J gave up 5 bases, with 11 bases separating them. Germline assignment: CDR1 SGHKS and CDR2 YYEKEE (reference sequence). The CDR3 nucleotides read TGTGCCAGCAGCTTGGCCGGCGGGAAAAATGAAAAACTGTTTTTT. This gives the protein CASSLAGGKNEKLFF.

The chain couples TRBV6-1 to TRBJ2-4, with D unresolved. V shed 7 bases and J shed 0 bases, with 13 bases lying between them. The CDR3 loop spans 15 amino acids. Per germline, CDR1 MNHNS and CDR2 SASEGT. The CDR3: CASTPTGLAKNIQYF. CDR3 DNA: TGTGCCAGCACCCCAACCGGGTTAGCCAAAAACATTCAGTACTTC.

The genes are TRBV6-1 and TRBJ1-6; TRBD1 matches at 8 bases. Germline CDR1 is MNHNS and CDR2 is SASEGT. This CDR3 region has 15 residues. Trimming at V came to 0 bases and at J to 10 bases, leaving 5 bases not matched to a gene. This CDR3 reads CASSEAGDRYSPLHF. CDR3 bases: TGTGCCAGCAGTGAAGCGGGGGACAGGTACTCACCCCTCCACTTT.

This chain joins TRBV7-2 and TRBJ1-2; D gene uncertain. CDR3 length equals 14 residues. Germline V gene lookup returns CDR1 SGHTA and CDR2 FQGNSA. V was shortened by 4 bases and J by 4 bases, with 13 bases between the two germline ends. CDR3 sequence: CASSSDRQIYGYTF. CDR3 DNA sequence: TGTGCCAGCAGCTCGGATAGACAAATCTATGGCTACACCTTC.

V and J are TRBV7-7 and TRBJ2-3; 8 bases agree with TRBD1. Per the germline V gene, CDR1 is SSHAT and CDR2 is FNYEAQ (reference sequence). The CDR3 sequence is 15 residues long. Germline trimming cut 5 bases from V and 1 base from J; bases unmatched to any gene: 5. Here the CDR3 DNA reads TGTGCCAGCAGCGCGACGACAGGGGGCACAGATACGCAGTATTTT. It specifies CASSATTGGTDTQYF.

CDR3 bases: TGTGCCAGCAGTAAAGGCACAGGGCTTGGCTACACCTTC. Amino acids: CASSKGTGLGYTF. The chain is built from TRBV2 and TRBJ1-2, with D possibly being TRBD1 (6 bases). This CDR3 is 13 amino acids long. Trimming removed 5 bases at V and 7 bases at J, with 14 bases between. Germline CDR1 is SNHLY and CDR2 is FYNNEI.

The J gene is TRBJ1-5, the V gene TRBV6-6; tentatively, D is TRBD1 (6 bases). Germline V gene data show CDR1 as MNHNY and CDR2 as SVGAGI (reference sequence). Trimming shortened V by 6 bases and J by 7 bases, and 22 bases separated the two germline ends. The CDR3 runs 16 residues. CDR3 sequence (DNA): TGTGCCAGCAGCCCAGGGGCGCTCTCGGGAGGGCAGCCCCAGCATTTT. As protein: CASSPGALSGGQPQHF.

This sequence joins TRBV28 and TRBJ1-2; tentative D call: TRBD1 (6 bases). Germline CDR1 is MDHEN and CDR2 is SYDVKM. The CDR3 length is 12 residues. The V and J ends lost 10 bases and 3 bases respectively, with 12 bases between them. CDR3 sequence: CATGQTDYGYTF. The CDR3 DNA follows: TGTGCCACCGGACAGACCGACTATGGCTACACCTTC.

The rearrangement joins TRBV11-2 to TRBJ2-4, with TRBD2 identical over 10 bases. The V gene's germline CDR1 is SGHAT and CDR2 FQNNGV. The ends lost 4 bases at V and 8 bases at J; junction bases unmatched: 14. There are 17 residues in the CDR3. CDR3 region: CASSSLGAGGYRDIQYF. The CDR3 bases are TGTGCCAGCAGCTCCCTGGGAGCGGGGGGGTATCGGGACATTCAGTACTTC.

V is TRBV7-9 and J is TRBJ2-5; 10 bases are a match to TRBD2. V shed 8 bases, J shed 1 base, and the junction held 1 base outside the gene matches. The CDR3 is 13 residues long. Germline values: CDR1 SEHNR, CDR2 FQNEAQ (reference sequence). The CDR3 here is CASRLAGQETQYF. CDR3 in DNA: TGTGCCAGCCGACTAGCGGGCCAAGAGACCCAGTACTTC.

The V gene is TRBV4-1, the J gene TRBJ2-7; 7 bases align to TRBD2. Unmatched junction bases numbered 6, after V lost 0 bases and J lost 4 bases. Per germline, CDR1 MGHRA and CDR2 YSYEKL. This CDR3 is built from 15 residues. DNA for the CDR3: TGCGCCAGCAGCCAAGAGAGACTAGCTGTGTACGAGCAGTACTTC. It encodes CASSQERLAVYEQYF.

This clone occurred once. CDR3 DNA: TGTGCCAGCAGCAGGGGACACTCGAACACTGAAGCTTTCTTT. Translated, it gives CASSRGHSNTEAFF. This rearrangement joins TRBV11-1 to TRBJ1-1, with D perhaps TRBD1 (6 bases). Germline V lookup: CDR1 SGHAT, CDR2 FQDESV (reference sequence). The V and J ends lost 5 bases and 1 base respectively, with 11 bases between them. The CDR3 loop spans 14 amino acids. Drawing the rest from reference TRBV11-1 and TRBJ1-1, the complete variable domain is EAEVAQSPRYKITEKSQAVAFWCDPISGHATLYWYRQILGQGPELLVQFQDESVVDDSQLPKDRFSAERLKGVDSTLKIQPAELGDSAMYLCASSRGHSNTEAFFGQGTRLTVV.

The chain recombines TRBV6-4 with TRBJ2-4; possible D gene TRBD2, 6 bases. The CDR3 spans 15 residues. V was trimmed by 10 bases and J by 2 bases, leaving 18 bases between them. Germline loops: CDR1 MRHNA, CDR2 SNTAGT. The CDR3 loop reads CAIIRGRLTKNIQYF. In DNA, the CDR3 is TGTGCCATAATCCGAGGGAGGCTAACCAAAAACATTCAGTACTTC.

The chain uses TRBV27 and TRBJ2-3, with TRBD2 matching 14 bases. The CDR3 totals 20 residues. Per the germline V gene, CDR1 is MNHEY and CDR2 is SMNVEV (reference sequence). J was trimmed by 1 base and V by 0 bases; bases with no gene match: 9. DNA of the CDR3: TGTGCCAGCAGTTTATCTCCCGGGACTAGCGGGAGAAGAGGCACAGATACGCAGTATTTT. Its translation: CASSLSPGTSGRRGTDTQYF.

This clone came up once. The V gene is TRBV6-6, the J gene TRBJ2-7; 9 nucleotides agree with TRBD2. CDR1 MNHNY and CDR2 SVGAGI come from the germline V gene (reference sequence). J was trimmed by 7 bases and V by 7 bases; bases with no gene match: 11. This CDR3 contains 14 residues. The CDR3 loop is CASKGGGRAGEQYF. CDR3 coding DNA: TGTGCCAGCAAGGGAGGCGGGAGGGCCGGTGAGCAGTACTTC.

The chain recombines TRBV11-2 with TRBJ2-2; 8 bases line up with TRBD2. This CDR3 region has 15 residues. CDR1 is SGHAT and CDR2 is FQNNGV in the germline V gene. V lost 0 bases to trimming and J lost 6 bases; unmatched junction nucleotides: 3. The CDR3 region is CASSLEGGRSGELFF. The CDR3 DNA reads TGTGCCAGCAGCTTAGAAGGCGGGAGGTCCGGGGAGCTGTTTTTT.

This clone was seen a single time. The chain employs TRBV11-2 and TRBJ2-7; maybe TRBD2 (5 bases). CDR3 length: 11 residues. Germline CDR1 reads SGHAT; CDR2 reads FQNNGV. Trimming took 5 bases from V and 9 from J, leaving 11 bases between them. Written as DNA, the CDR3 is TGTGCCAGCAGCCCGGGAAGCGGGCAGTACTTC. This sequence encodes CASSPGSGQYF.

V is TRBV16 and J is TRBJ2-7; 8 bases line up with TRBD1. The CDR3 covers 16 residues. Germline values: CDR1 KGHSY, CDR2 FQNENV. V shed 0 bases and J 0 bases; nucleotides not matched to a gene: 4. Here the CDR3 reads CASSQSIGTGSYEQYF. The CDR3 nucleotides are TGTGCCAGCAGCCAATCTATCGGGACAGGCTCCTACGAGCAGTACTTC.

This chain links TRBV5-1 with TRBJ2-1; 11 bases line up with TRBD2. The CDR3 contains 11 residues. The V gene's germline CDR1 is SGHRS and CDR2 YFSETQ. After removal of 9 bases from V and 10 bases from J, the junction contained 3 bases not matched to a gene. CDR3 residues: CATRLAGEQFF. The CDR3 DNA sequence: TGCGCCACCCGACTAGCGGGGGAGCAGTTCTTC.

About this clone itself: Relative to the germline gene, one junction end is altered; a read error may explain this. The J gene is TRBJ2-4, the V gene TRBV30; 9 bases map to TRBD2. The CDR3 sequence is 15 residues long. The V gene's germline CDR1 is GTSNPN and CDR2 SVGIG (reference sequence). The CDR3 sequence: CAWSLAGGGENSQYF. Written as DNA, the CDR3 is TGTGCCTGGAGTTTGGCGGGAGGGGGGGAAAACAGTCAGTACTTC.